These 29 T cell receptor beta chains share one sample of origin, sequenced in a study of human T cells and chemical hapten exposure (dated by TCRdb to the early 2020s). Libraries were constructed by RACE. Sequenced using a NextSeq 500. The raw public data were reprocessed by TCRdb itself: fastp quality trimming at Q25, MiXCR clonotype calling, in-frame beta chains only. Each record represents a unique CDR3 protein, reported with the most common genes and DNA among its rows. In this sample the table shows 55,000 to 85,000 distinct CDR3 sequences, about 9.1% of which occur a single time. More than 2.5% of the sample belongs to the ten largest clones. Interpreted using the paper, the time point label stands for: patch test 1, 2 weeks after DPC sensitization. The treatment or condition tag for this specimen amounts to: therapeutic diphenylcyclopropenone sensitization with weekly scalp DPC. This material consisted of whole blood, taken in connection with sensitization to the hapten diphenylcyclopropenone (DPC). The receptors here all came from a woman in her forties with alopecia areata. Some clones in this sample may be carry-over from other donors' samples.

This clonotype was seen ten or more times. The J gene is TRBJ1-4, the V gene TRBV9; 9 bases are shared with TRBD1. The CDR3 is 17 amino acids. V dropped 0 bases and J dropped 2; count of bases not matched to a gene: 5. Germline CDR1 SGDLS, CDR2 YYNGEE. CDR3 sequence: CASSVEIGTGTNEKLFF. As DNA, the CDR3 is TGTGCCAGCAGCGTAGAGATCGGGACAGGGACTAATGAAAAACTGTTTTTT.

This clonotype has ten or more counts. CDR3 sequence: CASSPPGLAGAGELFF. CDR3 coding DNA: TGTGCCAGCAGTCCCCCGGGTCTAGCGGGGGCCGGGGAGCTGTTTTTT. The chain couples TRBV6-2 or TRBV6-3 to TRBJ2-2, with 10 positions matching TRBD2. V trimming: 5 bases; J trimming: 6 bases; junction bases outside the gene matches: 9. The CDR3 runs 16 residues. Germline values: CDR1 MNHEY, CDR2 SVGEGT.

There are a few counts of this clonotype. This chain links TRBV6-5 with TRBJ2-6; 7 bases line up with TRBD1. CDR3 length: 19 amino acids. The V segment lost 0 bases and the J segment 0 bases; nucleotides outside the gene matches: 8. Germline V gene sequence: CDR1 MNHEY, CDR2 SVGAGI. CDR3 in amino acids: CASSYSGSRGISGANVLTF. The CDR3 nucleotides are TGTGCCAGCAGTTACTCGGGGTCCAGGGGGATCTCTGGGGCCAACGTCCTGACTTTC.

The table lists this clonotype with many counts. The V and J genes are TRBV27 and TRBJ2-1, with D possibly being TRBD2 (6 bases). Trimming took off 0 bases at V and 6 bases at J, with 21 bases between the two ends. The germline gives CDR1 MNHEY, CDR2 SMNVEV (reference sequence). The CDR3 has 18 residues. CDR3 DNA sequence: TGTGCCAGCAGTTTATCGATGCCCTTCGGGGGTAATATCAATGAGCAGTTCTTC. This translates into CASSLSMPFGGNINEQFF.

The chain combines TRBV5-1 with TRBJ2-1, with TRBD2 matching 8 bases. Trimming took 3 bases from V and 0 from J; bases not matched to a gene: 2. This CDR3 is 15 amino acids long. Germline CDR1 SGHRS, CDR2 YFSETQ. CDR3 residues: CASSSTSGSYNEQFF. DNA of the CDR3: TGCGCCAGCAGCTCCACTAGCGGCTCCTACAATGAGCAGTTCTTC.

This clonotype appeared many times. The chain links TRBV2 to TRBJ2-5; perhaps TRBD1 as D (6 bases). Germline V gene sequence: CDR1 SNHLY, CDR2 FYNNEI. The V end was cut by 6 bases, the J end by 4 bases, with 18 bases between. The CDR3 extends over 15 amino acids. DNA for the CDR3: TGTGCCAGCAGCGCGGACAGCGTTATCCTAGAGACCCAGTACTTC. It is translated as CASSADSVILETQYF. Based on the CDR3 plus reference TRBV2 and TRBJ2-5, the full variable domain is EPEVTQTPSHQVTQMGQEVILRCVPISNHLYFYWYRQILGQKVEFLVSFYNNEISEKSEIFDDQFSVERPDGSNFTLKIRSTKLEDSAMYFCASSADSVILETQYFGPGTRLLVL.

This clonotype was found many times. This rearrangement joins TRBV28 to TRBJ2-7; D unclear. CDR1 is MDHEN, CDR2 SYDVKM, per germline. This CDR3 spans 18 amino acids. V lost 1 base and J 2 bases, leaving 21 bases between the germline ends. This CDR3 is CASSLSVGFSSITYEQYF. CDR3 coding DNA: TGTGCCAGCAGTTTATCCGTGGGGTTTTCATCTATAACCTACGAGCAGTACTTC. The full variable domain, with the rest looked up from reference TRBV28 and TRBJ2-7, is DVKVTQSSRYLVKRTGEKVFLECVQDMDHENMFWYRQDPGLGLRLIYFSYDVKMKEKGDIPEGYSVSREKKERFSLILESASTNQTSMYLCASSLSVGFSSITYEQYFGPGTRLTVT.

This clonotype has at least ten counts. This chain joins TRBV5-1 and TRBJ1-6; possible D gene TRBD1, 6 bases. The CDR3 consists of 14 residues. Trimming removed 3 bases from V and 10 bases from J, with 14 bases in between. Germline lookup yields CDR1 SGHRS and CDR2 YFSETQ. The DNA of the CDR3 is TGCGCCAGCAGCTGGGACACGTACGGATCACCCCTCCACTTT. This translates into CASSWDTYGSPLHF.

This clonotype was detected only a few times. V and J are TRBV6-1 and TRBJ2-3, with TRBD2 matching over 9 bases. The CDR3 is 19 amino acids. V gave up 6 bases and J gave up 4 bases; unmatched junction bases: 20. CDR1 is MNHNS and CDR2 is SASEGT in the germline V gene. Here the CDR3 reads CASSSRGAGGPYNADTQYF. Written as DNA, the CDR3 is TGTGCCAGCAGCTCTCGCGGGGCGGGGGGGCCTTACAATGCAGATACGCAGTATTTT.

With respect to this clonotype: A read error is possible here, since a much larger clone lies one base away. Written as DNA, the CDR3 is TGTGTCAGCTCACCACCGGAGGCAGCCCTGAGGAACACTGAAGCTTTCTTT. It specifies CVSSPPEAALRNTEAFF. V usage is TRBV18 and J usage is TRBJ1-1; no definite D call. The CDR3 runs to 17 residues. Per the germline V gene, CDR1 is KGHSH and CDR2 is LQKENI.

Many counts were recorded for this clonotype. This sequence joins TRBV11-2 and TRBJ1-6, with D possibly matching TRBD1 (5 bases). The CDR3 sequence is 14 residues long. V was cut by 7 bases and J by 7 bases, with 14 bases left in between. CDR1 is SGHAT, CDR2 FQNNGV, per germline. CDR3 protein: CASTRVGGNSPLHF. As DNA, the CDR3 is TGTGCCAGCACCCGGGTCGGGGGGAATTCACCCCTCCACTTT.

The table lists this clonotype with a few counts. This rearrangement joins TRBV25-1 to TRBJ2-3; 9 nucleotides align to TRBD2. The trim removed 4 bases at V and 6 bases at J, leaving 2 bases unmatched. The CDR3 extends over 13 amino acids. The germline V gene encodes CDR1 MGHDK and CDR2 SYGVNS. CDR3 residues: CASSGTSDDTQYF. The CDR3 coding sequence is TGTGCCAGCAGTGGGACTAGCGACGATACGCAGTATTTT.

In its sample, this clonotype was seen many times. The chain employs TRBV29-1 and TRBJ1-2; perhaps TRBD1 as D (6 bases). Trimming stripped 0 bases from V and 0 bases from J, with 17 bases between. Germline assignment: CDR1 SQVTM and CDR2 ANQGSEA. This CDR3 region has 17 residues. The CDR3 nucleotides read TGCAGCGTTGAAGATGGGGGCAGGGGAACGGCTAACTATGGCTACACCTTC. Its protein is CSVEDGGRGTANYGYTF.

This clonotype was observed a few times. CDR3 protein: CASSFDRGTEAFF. The CDR3 bases are TGTGCCAGCAGCTTTGACAGGGGTACTGAAGCTTTCTTT. This chain links TRBV7-9 with TRBJ1-1, with TRBD1 matching 8 bases. The CDR3 sequence is 13 residues long. Losses at the gene ends were 3 bases for V and 5 bases for J; bases not matched to a gene: 2. From germline, CDR1 is SEHNR and CDR2 FQNEAQ (reference sequence).

DNA of the CDR3: TGCGCCAGCAGCCAAGGTAGCGGGGGCGTGGAGACCCAGTACTTC. Translated: CASSQGSGGVETQYF. The rearrangement joins TRBV4-3 to TRBJ2-5; 9 bases agree with TRBD2. The CDR3 consists of 15 residues. The ends lost 1 base at V and 5 bases at J; junction bases unmatched: 5. Germline V lookup: CDR1 LGHNA, CDR2 YSLEER.

This chain's CDR3 is CSVATSVFNEQFF. The CDR3 DNA follows: TGCAGCGTTGCGACTAGCGTATTCAATGAGCAGTTCTTC. This chain uses TRBV29-1 with TRBJ2-1, with TRBD2 identical over 8 bases. Losses at the gene ends were 4 bases for V and 6 bases for J; bases not matched to a gene: 5. Germline-derived CDR1 and CDR2 are SQVTM and ANQGSEA. The CDR3 is made up of 13 amino acids.

This clonotype was seen at least ten times. The rearrangement links TRBV20-1 to TRBJ1-2; 8 bases match TRBD1. Unmatched junction bases numbered 6, after V lost 5 bases and J lost 4 bases. Looked up from germline, CDR1 is DFQATT and CDR2 is SNEGSKA (reference sequence). The CDR3 spans 13 residues. CDR3 nucleotide sequence: TGCAGTGCTGGGCGGACAGGGTTCTATGGCTACACCTTC. This encodes CSAGRTGFYGYTF.

This clonotype was found many times. The chain couples TRBV3-1 to TRBJ2-2; no clear D gene. V lost 0 bases and J 0 bases, leaving 11 bases between the germline ends. The CDR3 spans 17 residues. Germline V gene sequence: CDR1 LGHDT, CDR2 YNNKEL (reference sequence). The CDR3: CASSQDSPGPNTGELFF. Here the CDR3 DNA reads TGTGCCAGCAGCCAAGATTCCCCTGGCCCGAACACCGGGGAGCTGTTTTTT.

This clonotype has a handful of counts. The chain uses TRBV12-3 or TRBV12-4 and TRBJ1-6, with no clear D. V gave up 6 bases and J gave up 4 bases, with 22 bases separating them. This CDR3 is built from 18 residues. CDR3 sequence (DNA): TGTGCCAGCAGCTTGGGGTTCATCCCACCTGGGTATAATTCACCCCTCCACTTT. Amino acids: CASSLGFIPPGYNSPLHF.

In its sample, this clonotype was seen many times. The genes are TRBV27 and TRBJ2-7; TRBD2 might be the D (5 bases). V lost 5 bases and J 5 bases, leaving 19 bases between the germline ends. Per the germline V gene, CDR1 is MNHEY and CDR2 is SMNVEV (reference sequence). There are 15 residues in the CDR3. CDR3 residues: CASSPQDSPRDEQYF. CDR3 sequence (DNA): TGTGCCAGCAGTCCGCAGGACTCCCCTCGAGACGAGCAGTACTTC.

The table lists this clonotype with many counts. The chain recombines TRBV10-3 with TRBJ2-7, with D tentatively TRBD2 (7 bases). V shed 10 bases and J shed 3 bases, with 19 bases lying between them. The CDR3 sequence is 14 residues long. CDR1 is ENHRY and CDR2 is SYGVKD in the germline V gene. The CDR3, as DNA: TGTGCCACACGGGGGGACATTGAATTCTACGAGCAGTACTTC. Amino acids: CATRGDIEFYEQYF.

This chain connects TRBV5-8 to TRBJ2-2, with D maybe TRBD1 (5 bases). V lost 3 bases and J 2 bases, leaving 14 bases between the germline ends. The CDR3 sequence is 16 residues long. Looked up from germline, CDR1 is SGHTS and CDR2 is YDEGEE. The CDR3 DNA reads as TGTGCCAGCAGCTCCGGTACAGGCGCTAACACCGGGGAGCTGTTTTTT. It is translated as CASSSGTGANTGELFF.

This clonotype was observed at least ten times. The rearrangement links TRBV18 to TRBJ2-5; weak D call: TRBD1 (5 bases). Trimming took off 3 bases at V and 3 bases at J, with 8 bases between the two ends. Germline CDR1 is KGHSH and CDR2 is LQKENI. The CDR3 length is 13 residues. The CDR3 sequence is CASSPPDKETQYF. The CDR3 region has the DNA TGTGCCAGCTCACCCCCGGACAAAGAGACCCAGTACTTC.

This clonotype was picked up many times. The chain joins TRBV5-1 to TRBJ2-1, with D perhaps matching TRBD2 (5 bases). The CDR3 is made up of 15 amino acids. Trimming stripped 3 bases from V and 6 bases from J, with 16 bases between. Germline values: CDR1 SGHRS, CDR2 YFSETQ. The CDR3 DNA sequence: TGCGCCAGCAGCTCACTAGGACTCCGAGGCAATGAGCAGTTCTTC. Encoded protein: CASSSLGLRGNEQFF.

At least ten counts were recorded for this clonotype. The V gene is TRBV12-3 or TRBV12-4, the J gene TRBJ1-1; the match to TRBD1 covers 8 bases. The CDR3 totals 15 residues. V lost 4 bases, J lost 4 bases, and 8 bases stayed unmatched. This CDR3 reads CASSSQGEGFTEAFF. CDR3 sequence (DNA): TGTGCCAGCAGTTCACAGGGGGAGGGATTCACTGAAGCTTTCTTT.

This clonotype was counted between two and nine times. This sequence joins TRBV20-1 and TRBJ1-1; 9 bases match TRBD1. The CDR3 is 14 amino acids. Germline-derived CDR1 and CDR2 are DFQATT and SNEGSKA (reference sequence). V dropped 6 bases and J dropped 6; count of bases not matched to a gene: 11. The CDR3 bases are TGCAGTGCCCCAGCCGGGACAGGGAGCGCTGAAGCTTTCTTT. Translated: CSAPAGTGSAEAFF.

V and J are TRBV7-2 and TRBJ2-7; 8 bases agree with TRBD1. The CDR3 covers 15 residues. Germline V gene lookup returns CDR1 SGHTA and CDR2 FQGNSA. The J segment lost 1 base and the V segment lost 4 bases, leaving 6 bases of the junction unmatched. Written as DNA, the CDR3 is TGTGCCAGCAGCTATACCGGGACAGGTTCCTACGAGCAGTACTTC. As protein: CASSYTGTGSYEQYF.

There are many counts of this clonotype. This chain uses TRBV7-8 with TRBJ2-5; D not resolved. V gave up 3 bases and J gave up 4 bases, with 15 bases separating them. The CDR3 has 15 residues. The germline V gene encodes CDR1 SGHVS and CDR2 FQNEAQ. CDR3 protein: CASSFPGLARETQYF. Written as DNA, the CDR3 is TGTGCCAGCAGCTTCCCGGGCTTAGCTCGAGAGACCCAGTACTTC.

The chain uses TRBV12-3 or TRBV12-4 and TRBJ2-1; TRBD1 agrees at 7 bases. The CDR3 is made up of 16 amino acids. The ends lost 5 bases at V and 0 bases at J; junction bases unmatched: 7. The CDR3 spells CASSVDRVSSYNEQFF. The DNA of the CDR3 is TGTGCCAGCAGTGTCGACAGGGTCAGCTCCTACAATGAGCAGTTCTTC.